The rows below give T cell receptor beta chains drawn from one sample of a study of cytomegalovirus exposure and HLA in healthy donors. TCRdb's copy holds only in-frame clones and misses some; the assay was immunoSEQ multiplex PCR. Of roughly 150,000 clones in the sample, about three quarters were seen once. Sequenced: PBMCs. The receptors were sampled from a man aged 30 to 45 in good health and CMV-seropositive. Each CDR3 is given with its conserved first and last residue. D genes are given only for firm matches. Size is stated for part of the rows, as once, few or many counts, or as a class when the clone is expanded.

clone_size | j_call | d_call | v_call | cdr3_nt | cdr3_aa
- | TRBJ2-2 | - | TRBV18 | TGTGCCAGCTCACCTACGGCCGGGGAGCTGTTTTTT | CASSPTAGELFF
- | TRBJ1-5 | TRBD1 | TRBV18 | TGTGCCAGCTCGAGGGGACAGGGGAACCAGCCCCAGCATTTT | CASSRGQGNQPQHF
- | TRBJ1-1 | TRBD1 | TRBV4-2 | TGTGCCAGCAGCCAGACAGGGGGGCTCGCGAACACTGAAGCTTTCTTT | CASSQTGGLANTEAFF
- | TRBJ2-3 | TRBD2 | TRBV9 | TGTGCCAGCAGCGTAGGTTTTAGCGGGAGATTTAGCACAGATACGCAGTATTTT | CASSVGFSGRFSTDTQYF
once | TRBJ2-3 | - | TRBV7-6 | TGTGCCAGCAGTATGGACAGTTACACAGATACGCAGTATTTT | CASSMDSYTDTQYF
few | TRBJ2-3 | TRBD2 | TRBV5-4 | TGTGCCAGCAGCCCCGGACTAGCGGGAGCCACAGATACGCAGTATTTT | CASSPGLAGATDTQYF
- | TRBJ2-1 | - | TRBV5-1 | TGCGCCAGCAGCTTGTTGGGGGGACATGAGCAGTTCTTC | CASSLLGGHEQFF
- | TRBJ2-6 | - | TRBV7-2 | TGTGCCAGCAGCTTAAGGGGGTCTGGGGCCAACGTCCTGACTTTC | CASSLRGSGANVLTF
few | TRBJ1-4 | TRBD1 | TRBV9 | TGTGCCAGCAGCGGCGGACAGGACGGTAATGAAAAACTGTTTTTT | CASSGGQDGNEKLFF
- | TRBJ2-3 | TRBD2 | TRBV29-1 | TGCAGCGTAGGACTAGCGGGAGTTGGTGATACGCAGTATTTT | CSVGLAGVGDTQYF
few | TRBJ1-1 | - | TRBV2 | TGTGCCAGCAGTGAAGAGGCGAGGACTGAAGCTTTCTTT | CASSEEARTEAFF
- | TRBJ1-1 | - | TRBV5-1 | TGCGCCAGCAGCAGGGACACGGTCGGCACTGAAGCTTTCTTT | CASSRDTVGTEAFF
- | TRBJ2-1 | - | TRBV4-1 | TGCGCCAGCAGCCATCCCTACAGTGAGCAGTTCTTC | CASSHPYSEQFF
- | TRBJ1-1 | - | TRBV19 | TGTGCCAGTAGTGCAAGGACAGCAACTAACACTGAAGCTTTCTTT | CASSARTATNTEAFF
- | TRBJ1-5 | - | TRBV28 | TGTGCCAGCAGCGTATATAGCAATCAGCCCCAGCATTTT | CASSVYSNQPQHF
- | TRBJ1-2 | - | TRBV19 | TGTGCCAGTAGTATACGGCGCACAGACCTTTATGGCTACACCTTC | CASSIRRTDLYGYTF
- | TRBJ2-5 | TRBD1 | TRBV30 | TGTGCCTGGAGCGGGACAGGCCAAGAGACCCAGTACTTC | CAWSGTGQETQYF
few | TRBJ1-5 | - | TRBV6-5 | TGTGCCAGCAGTTACTCTTTGGTGGCACAGCCCCAGCATTTT | CASSYSLVAQPQHF
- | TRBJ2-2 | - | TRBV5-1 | TGCGCCAGCAGCCTAGGGACACTGAGCACCGGGGAGCTGTTTTTT | CASSLGTLSTGELFF
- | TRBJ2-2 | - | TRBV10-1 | TGCGCCAGCAGTGAGTCGAGTGGGGCCACCGGGGAGCTGTTTTTT | CASSESSGATGELFF
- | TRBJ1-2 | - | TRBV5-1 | TGCGCCAGCAGCTTGGCGTCGGGGGAGTGGGGCTACACCTTC | CASSLASGEWGYTF
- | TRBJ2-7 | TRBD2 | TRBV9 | TGTGCCAGCAGCTTACTGGGGACTAGCGGGAGTTTCCACGAGCAGTACTTC | CASSLLGTSGSFHEQYF
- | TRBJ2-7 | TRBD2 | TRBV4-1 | TGCGCCAGCAGCCAGAGAGCGGGAGGGGCCTACGAGCAGTACTTC | CASSQRAGGAYEQYF
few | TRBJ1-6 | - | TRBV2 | TGTGCCAGCAGTGATGATCAGGGTTCACCCCTCCACTTT | CASSDDQGSPLHF
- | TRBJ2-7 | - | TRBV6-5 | TGTGCCAGCAGCCGAAAATACGAGCAGTACTTC | CASSRKYEQYF
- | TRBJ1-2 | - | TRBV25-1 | TGTGCCAGCAGTGATCCAACCCGGAGGGGGGGCTATGGCTACACCTTC | CASSDPTRRGGYGYTF
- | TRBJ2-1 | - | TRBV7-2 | TGTGCCACCCGTCTAAAGGGGGTATCCTACAATGAGCAGTTCTTC | CATRLKGVSYNEQFF
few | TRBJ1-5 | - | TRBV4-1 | TGCGCCAGCAGCCAAGAAGTCTCAGGACTGTTCAATCAGCCCCAGCATTTT | CASSQEVSGLFNQPQHF
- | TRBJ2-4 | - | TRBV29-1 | TGCAGCGTTGTTGGGGGCCTGGCCAAAAACATTCAGTACTTC | CSVVGGLAKNIQYF
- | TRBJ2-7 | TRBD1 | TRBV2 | TGTGCCAGCAAGACCGGGACAGGGTCGGTATTGCAGTACTTC | CASKTGTGSVLQYF
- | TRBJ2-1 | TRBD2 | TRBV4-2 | TGTGCCAGCAGCCACCAGACTAGCGGACCCTACAATGAGCAGTTCTTC | CASSHQTSGPYNEQFF
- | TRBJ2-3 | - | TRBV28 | TGTGCCAGCAGTTTTAGAAGAGAGACGCAGTATTTT | CASSFRRETQYF
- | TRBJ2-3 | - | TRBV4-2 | TGTGCCAGCAGCCAAGTAGTTGTCGGCACAGATACGCAGTATTTT | CASSQVVVGTDTQYF
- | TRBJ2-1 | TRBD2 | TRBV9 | TGTGCCAGCAGCGTCCAACTAGCGCAATCATACTGGAGCAATGAGCAGTTCTTC | CASSVQLAQSYWSNEQFF
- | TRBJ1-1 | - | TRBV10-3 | TGTGCCATCACTCTACAGGGGAACACTGAAGCTTTCTTT | CAITLQGNTEAFF
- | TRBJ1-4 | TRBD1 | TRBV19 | TGTGCCAGTAGTACACTCGCAGGGGGCCCAGACCCTAATGAAAAACTGTTTTTT | CASSTLAGGPDPNEKLFF
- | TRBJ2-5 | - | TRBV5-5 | TGTGCCAGCAGCTTGAAGGTCGGAGGCCAAGAGACCCAGTACTTC | CASSLKVGGQETQYF
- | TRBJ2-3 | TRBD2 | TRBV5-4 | TGTGCCAGCAGCTTGAGGGCTAGCGGGACTAGCACAGATACGCAGTATTTT | CASSLRASGTSTDTQYF
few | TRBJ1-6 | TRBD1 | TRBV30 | TGTGCCTGGAGTCAGGGACAGGGGAGTTCACCCCTCCACTTT | CAWSQGQGSSPLHF
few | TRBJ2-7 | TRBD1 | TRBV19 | TGTGCCAGTAGTATATCGTACAGGGGGAGAGCCGAGCAGTACTTC | CASSISYRGRAEQYF
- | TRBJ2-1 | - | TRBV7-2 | TGTGCCAGCAGCTTAAAACGAGAATACAATGAGCAGTTCTTC | CASSLKREYNEQFF
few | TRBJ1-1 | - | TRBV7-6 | TGTGCCAGCAGCTTAGTGGGTAGGCAGGGTGAAGCTTTCTTT | CASSLVGRQGEAFF
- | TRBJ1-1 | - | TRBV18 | TGTGCCAGCTCACCATTCACAGGGTGGGAGAACACTGAAGCTTTCTTT | CASSPFTGWENTEAFF
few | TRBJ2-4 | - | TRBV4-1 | TGCGCCAGCAGCCAAGATGTAGCGATCTGGTGCTTC | CASSQDVAIWCF
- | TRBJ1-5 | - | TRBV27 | TGTGCCAGCAGCTCAGGAGGAAGGAGTCAGCCCCAGCATTTT | CASSSGGRSQPQHF
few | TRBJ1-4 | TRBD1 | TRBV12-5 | TGTGCTAGTGGTTTGGCAGGGGGCCATAGTGAAAAACTGTTTTTT | CASGLAGGHSEKLFF